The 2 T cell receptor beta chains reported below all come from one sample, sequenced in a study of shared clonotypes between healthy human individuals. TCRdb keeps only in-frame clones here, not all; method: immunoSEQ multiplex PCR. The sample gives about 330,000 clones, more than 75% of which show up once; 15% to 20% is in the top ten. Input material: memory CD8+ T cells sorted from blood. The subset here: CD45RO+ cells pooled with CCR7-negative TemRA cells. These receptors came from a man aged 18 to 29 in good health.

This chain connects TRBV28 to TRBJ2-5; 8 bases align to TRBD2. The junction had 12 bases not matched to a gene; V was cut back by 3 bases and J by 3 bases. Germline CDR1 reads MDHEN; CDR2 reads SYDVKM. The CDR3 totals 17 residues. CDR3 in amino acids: CASSLVGTRREEETQYF. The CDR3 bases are TGTGCCAGCAGTTTGGTCGGGACTAGAAGGGAAGAAGAGACCCAGTACTTC.

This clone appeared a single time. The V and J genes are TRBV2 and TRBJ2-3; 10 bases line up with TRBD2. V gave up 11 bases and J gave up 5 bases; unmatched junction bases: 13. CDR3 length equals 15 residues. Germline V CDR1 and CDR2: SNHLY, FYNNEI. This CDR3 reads CAVERSGRVIDTQYF. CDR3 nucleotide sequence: TGTGCCGTAGAACGAAGCGGGAGGGTGATAGATACGCAGTATTTT.